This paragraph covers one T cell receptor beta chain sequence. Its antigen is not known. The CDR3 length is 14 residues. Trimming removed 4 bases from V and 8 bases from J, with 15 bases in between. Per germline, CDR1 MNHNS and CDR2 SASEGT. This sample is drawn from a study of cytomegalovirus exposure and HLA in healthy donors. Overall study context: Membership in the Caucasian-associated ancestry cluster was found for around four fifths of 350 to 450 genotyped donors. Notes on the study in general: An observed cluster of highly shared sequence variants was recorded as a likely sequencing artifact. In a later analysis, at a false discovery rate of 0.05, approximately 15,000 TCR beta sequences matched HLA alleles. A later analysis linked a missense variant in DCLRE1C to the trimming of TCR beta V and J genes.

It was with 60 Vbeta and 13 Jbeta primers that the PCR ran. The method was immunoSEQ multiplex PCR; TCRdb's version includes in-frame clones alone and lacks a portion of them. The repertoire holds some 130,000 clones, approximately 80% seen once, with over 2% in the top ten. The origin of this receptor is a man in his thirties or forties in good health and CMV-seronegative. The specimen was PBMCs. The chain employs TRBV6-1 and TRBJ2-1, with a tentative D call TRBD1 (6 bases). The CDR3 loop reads CASSGTGQSHEQFF. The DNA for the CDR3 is TGTGCCAGCAGTGGGACCGGACAGTCCCATGAGCAGTTCTTC.